One and the same sample provided the 19 T cell receptor beta chains below, sequenced in a study of blood T cells in healthy people across ages. A sample-barcoded 5' primer and a J-beta primer mix were used in a second PCR of roughly 6 to 11 cycles. From the 5' RACE reads, TCRdb called clonotypes with MiXCR, one entry per CDR3 protein. The sample gives more than 550,000 distinct CDR3 sequences, about 24% of which show up once; around 22% is in the top ten. The sample taken for sequencing was blood. The receptors derive from a man between 65 and 80 years old in good health.

As concerns this clonotype: The junction departs from the called germline gene at one end, perhaps through a read error. The gene calls are TRBV4-3 and TRBJ1-2; unclear D gene. This CDR3 comprises 12 residues. The germline gives CDR1 LGHNA, CDR2 YSLEER. The CDR3 bases are TGCGCCAGCAGCCAATGGGGAGCAGGTAGACTTTTC. Protein: CASSQWGAGRLF.

Only a few counts were recorded for this clonotype. V and J are TRBV6-5 and TRBJ1-2, with 8 bases lining up with TRBD1. V lost 6 bases to trimming and J lost 4 bases; unmatched junction nucleotides: 10. Germline-derived CDR1 and CDR2 are MNHEY and SVGAGI. The CDR3 has 15 residues. CDR3 protein: CASSFSGTGSYGYTF. As DNA, the CDR3 is TGTGCCAGCAGCTTCTCCGGGACAGGATCCTATGGCTACACCTTC.

This clonotype came up a few times. CDR3 coding DNA: TGCAGTGCTAGAGATTACAAGGAAGCTTTCTTT. Protein sequence: CSARDYKEAFF. This chain links TRBV20-1 with TRBJ1-1; no clear D gene. This CDR3 comprises 11 residues. Germline V gives CDR1 DFQATT, CDR2 SNEGSKA (reference sequence). Trimming removed 0 bases from V and 8 bases from J, with 7 bases in between.

At least ten counts were recorded for this clonotype. The J gene is TRBJ1-4, the V gene TRBV6-6, with D maybe TRBD1 (6 bases). Germline loops: CDR1 MNHNY, CDR2 SVGAGI (reference sequence). CDR3 size: 14 residues. V was pared by 4 bases and J by 6 bases, with 12 bases between. The CDR3 region is CASSSQGLDEKLFF. CDR3 DNA sequence: TGTGCCAGCAGTTCACAGGGTCTGGATGAAAAACTGTTTTTT.

The rearrangement uses TRBV5-6 and TRBJ2-3; D is unresolved. Germline-derived CDR1 and CDR2 are SGHDT and YYEEEE. There are 16 residues in the CDR3. V was trimmed by 1 base and J by 3 bases, leaving 15 bases between them. The CDR3 reads CASSLYFRRGTDTQYF. In nucleotides, the CDR3 is TGTGCCAGCAGCTTGTATTTTAGGAGAGGAACAGATACGCAGTATTTT.

The J gene is TRBJ1-5, the V gene TRBV5-8; 7 bases align to TRBD1. Germline V CDR1 and CDR2: SGHTS, YDEGEE. V shed 5 bases, J shed 4 bases, and the junction held 9 bases outside the gene matches. CDR3 size: 15 residues. The CDR3 protein is CASRRGQTVNQPQHF. The DNA for the CDR3 is TGTGCCAGCAGGAGGGGACAGACCGTTAATCAGCCCCAGCATTTT.

The rearrangement links TRBV6-1 to TRBJ2-7; possible D gene TRBD2, 6 bases. The CDR3 is 15 amino acids. The ends were cut back, 7 bases at V and 3 bases at J, with 19 bases in the middle. Per the germline V gene, CDR1 is MNHNS and CDR2 is SASEGT. The CDR3 loop is CASTEGPGGNYEQYF. As DNA, the CDR3 is TGTGCCAGCACCGAGGGGCCGGGCGGGAACTACGAGCAGTACTTC.

J is TRBJ1-1 and V is TRBV28; tentative D call: TRBD1 (6 bases). Trimming took 8 bases from V and 5 from J, leaving 15 bases between them. Germline CDR1 and CDR2: MDHEN and SYDVKM. This CDR3 is 13 amino acids long. The CDR3 sequence: CASQRTDTTEAFF. The CDR3 coding sequence is TGTGCCAGCCAAAGGACAGATACGACTGAAGCTTTCTTT.

The chain carries TRBV20-1 and TRBJ2-3; D may be TRBD1 (6 bases). This CDR3 comprises 15 residues. CDR1 and CDR2 from the germline V gene are DFQATT and SNEGSKA (reference sequence). The V and J ends lost 1 base and 5 bases respectively, with 16 bases between them. CDR3: CSARVLGAIIDTQYF. In DNA form, the CDR3 reads TGCAGTGCTAGAGTATTGGGGGCGATTATAGATACGCAGTATTTT.

This clonotype was recorded a few times. The chain couples TRBV5-6 to TRBJ2-3; 12 bases line up with TRBD2. The germline V gene encodes CDR1 SGHDT and CDR2 YYEEEE. The CDR3 contains 16 residues. V shed 3 bases and J 5 bases; nucleotides not matched to a gene: 7. The CDR3 sequence: CASSSRSTSGRDTQYF. CDR3 nucleotides: TGTGCCAGCAGCTCACGCTCGACTAGCGGGAGAGATACGCAGTATTTT.

There are a few counts of this clonotype. Written as DNA, the CDR3 is TGTGCCACCAGTGTTTTCAATGAGCAGTTCTTC. It translates to CATSVFNEQFF. The V gene is TRBV24-1, the J gene TRBJ2-1; D gene uncertain. V lost 5 bases and J lost 6, with 4 bases in between. This CDR3 is 11 amino acids long. From germline, CDR1 is KGHDR and CDR2 SFDVKD.

Here the CDR3 DNA reads TGCAGTGCTAGAGATAATGTTAGGTTCGGCTACACCTTC. Translated, it gives CSARDNVRFGYTF. The chain has TRBV20-1 and TRBJ1-2; D not resolved. This CDR3 is 13 amino acids long. V was shortened by 0 bases and J by 8 bases, with 13 bases between the two germline ends. Per germline, CDR1 DFQATT and CDR2 SNEGSKA (reference sequence).

On this clonotype: An end of the junction does not agree with germline; a read error may underlie this. The V call is TRBV5-1, the J call TRBJ2-1; 11 bases are a match to TRBD2. The CDR3 consists of 15 residues. Germline-derived CDR1 and CDR2 are SGHRS and YFSETQ. CDR3 in amino acids: CTSSITPSGGYEQFF. The CDR3 DNA is TGCACCAGCAGCATCACCCCTAGCGGGGGGTATGAGCAGTTCTTC. The whole variable domain, filled in from reference TRBV5-1 and TRBJ2-1, reads KAGVTQTPRYLIKTRGQQVTLSCSPISGHRSVSWYQQTPGQGLQFLFEYFSETQRNKGNFPGRFSGRQFSNSRSEMNVSTLELGDSALYLCTSSITPSGGYEQFFGPGTRLTVL.

This clonotype was seen only a few times. V is TRBV10-3 and J is TRBJ1-1, with TRBD1 identical over 8 bases. Germline CDR1 reads ENHRY; CDR2 reads SYGVKD. CDR3 length equals 14 residues. V shed 8 bases and J 7 bases; nucleotides not matched to a gene: 12. The CDR3 is CAIRTGPVEGEAFF. The CDR3 DNA follows: TGTGCCATCCGGACAGGGCCAGTCGAGGGTGAAGCTTTCTTT.

The chain combines TRBV5-1 with TRBJ2-3; TRBD1 might be the D (6 bases). The V end was cut by 4 bases, the J end by 1 base, with 16 bases between. The CDR3 totals 16 residues. Germline loops: CDR1 SGHRS, CDR2 YFSETQ. DNA for the CDR3: TGCGCCAGCAGCACGGGGAACAGGGCCGGCACAGATACGCAGTATTTT. It translates to CASSTGNRAGTDTQYF.

This chain uses TRBV6-5 with TRBJ1-2; no clear D. CDR1 MNHEY and CDR2 SVGAGI come from the germline V gene. Trimming took off 6 bases at V and 6 bases at J, with 14 bases between the two ends. CDR3 length: 13 amino acids. CDR3 residues: CASSPVQFNGYTF. In DNA form, the CDR3 reads TGTGCCAGCAGCCCCGTCCAATTTAATGGCTACACCTTC.

This clonotype turned up a few times. An end of the junction differs from the germline gene, which may be a read error. The chain joins TRBV5-1 to TRBJ1-1, with a weak D call TRBD1 (6 bases). Germline V CDR1 and CDR2: SGHRS, YFSETQ. The CDR3 contains 14 residues. The CDR3 is CASSLEGGNTEAFF. CDR3 in DNA: TGTGCCAGCAGCTTAGAAGGGGGGAACACTGAAGCTTTCTTT.

This clonotype was counted a few times. CDR3 amino acids: CASSLGQESSYEQYF. CDR3 DNA: TGTGCCAGCAGCTTAGGACAGGAAAGCTCCTACGAGCAGTACTTC. The gene calls are TRBV13 and TRBJ2-7, with D tentatively TRBD1 (5 bases). Trimming took 0 bases from V and 0 from J, leaving 9 bases between them. CDR3 length: 15 residues. In germline, CDR1 is PRHDT, CDR2 FYEKMQ (reference sequence).

V is TRBV13 and J is TRBJ2-3, with 7 bases that match TRBD2. Germline V gene lookup returns CDR1 PRHDT and CDR2 FYEKMQ (reference sequence). V shed 2 bases, J shed 12 bases, and the junction held 5 bases outside the gene matches. The CDR3 has 12 residues. The CDR3 reads CASSLRLAEQYF. In nucleotides, the CDR3 is TGTGCCAGCAGCTTAAGGCTAGCGGAACAGTATTTT.